This T cell receptor (beta chain) was sequenced in a study of blood T cell repertoires in COVID-19. Only in-frame clones appear in the TCRdb table, and some are missing; sequencing was by immunoSEQ multiplex PCR. Altogether about 250,000 clones are present, 70% to 90% being singletons, with the ten largest covering 9.1%. From germline, CDR1 is MNHEY and CDR2 SVGAGI. The V end was cut by 9 bases, the J end by 4 bases, with 13 bases between. The CDR3 spans 12 residues. The chain is built from TRBV6-5 and TRBJ2-7; D is possibly TRBD2 (6 bases). Sequenced material: PBMCs or T cells enriched from blood (not recorded which). The TCR comes from a woman in her forties or fifties with acute COVID-19. CDR3 sequence: CARPGLVYEQYF. The CDR3 DNA follows: TGTGCCAGACCGGGACTTGTGTACGAGCAGTACTTC.